The 31 T cell receptor beta chains listed next were all sequenced from one sample in a study of cytomegalovirus exposure and HLA in healthy donors. The study ran its PCR with 60 Vbeta and 13 Jbeta primers. The protocol was immunoSEQ multiplex PCR, while the TCRdb copy is restricted to in-frame clones and leaves out a portion. The sample shows around 130,000 clones, about 74% of them seen only once. The specimen was PBMCs. Every receptor here comes from a woman aged 55-75 years in good health and CMV-seronegative.

This rearrangement joins TRBV10-2 to TRBJ2-5; no firm D call. Germline V CDR1 and CDR2: WSHSY, SAAADI. This CDR3 comprises 17 residues. V was clipped by 3 bases and J by 3 bases, with 20 bases between them. Written as DNA, the CDR3 is TGCGCCAGCAGTGATAGAGACCTAGGATGGTCTAAAGAGACCCAGTACTTC. It encodes CASSDRDLGWSKETQYF.

The rearrangement uses TRBV28 and TRBJ2-1; a possible D gene is TRBD1 (5 bases). The germline V gene encodes CDR1 MDHEN and CDR2 SYDVKM. V lost 4 bases and J 12 bases, leaving 13 bases between the germline ends. The CDR3 extends over 12 amino acids. This chain's CDR3 is CASSSPSQGQFF. The CDR3, as DNA: TGTGCCAGCAGTTCCCCTTCGCAGGGGCAGTTCTTC.

The V gene is TRBV5-1, the J gene TRBJ2-7; the match to TRBD2 covers 10 bases. Looked up from germline, CDR1 is SGHRS and CDR2 is YFSETQ. V lost 1 base and J lost 1; bases outside the gene matches: 29. The length of the CDR3 is 24 residues. DNA of the CDR3: TGCGCCAGCAGCTTGCGAGCCTCACAGGCACCTACGAGCGGGAGGGCCGTCCTATCCTACGAGCAGTACTTC. Translating gives CASSLRASQAPTSGRAVLSYEQYF.

The V gene is TRBV6-1, the J gene TRBJ2-5, with a tentative D call TRBD1 (6 bases). Trimming shortened V by 4 bases and J by 6 bases, and 15 bases separated the two germline ends. The length of the CDR3 is 14 residues. From germline, CDR1 is MNHNS and CDR2 SASEGT. The CDR3 sequence is CASSGAGDWKTQYF. Written as DNA, the CDR3 is TGTGCCAGCAGTGGGGCAGGGGATTGGAAGACCCAGTACTTC.

The chain combines TRBV4-1 with TRBJ2-3; 8 bases align to TRBD1. This CDR3 comprises 19 residues. With V trimmed by 0 bases and J by 4 bases, 15 bases remained unmatched. The germline CDR1 and CDR2 sequences are MGHRA and YSYEKL. In nucleotides, the CDR3 is TGCGCCAGCAGCCAAGATAGGGGCGCCGGACAGGGTCGGGCAGATACGCAGTATTTT. This sequence encodes CASSQDRGAGQGRADTQYF.

This clone showed up just once. J is TRBJ1-3 and V is TRBV2, with D possibly being TRBD1 (6 bases). Germline V gene data show CDR1 as SNHLY and CDR2 as FYNNEI. This CDR3 contains 14 residues. The V gene lost 5 bases and the J gene lost 4 bases, with 12 bases spanning the gap. The CDR3 nucleotides read TGTGCCAGCAGTCTCACGGGGGGCGGAAACACCATATATTTT. Its protein product is CASSLTGGGNTIYF.

This chain links TRBV5-1 with TRBJ2-1; 10 bases are shared with TRBD2. V trimming: 2 bases; J trimming: 8 bases; junction bases outside the gene matches: 7. The CDR3 loop spans 15 amino acids. Looked up from germline, CDR1 is SGHRS and CDR2 is YFSETQ. This CDR3 reads CASSFLAGVDHEQFF. In DNA form, the CDR3 reads TGCGCCAGCAGCTTCCTAGCGGGAGTCGACCATGAGCAGTTCTTC.

The rearrangement uses TRBV7-9 and TRBJ2-1; TRBD1 matches 11 bases. In germline, CDR1 is SEHNR, CDR2 FQNEAQ (reference sequence). The CDR3 totals 16 residues. Trimming at V came to 5 bases and at J to 6 bases, leaving 9 bases not matched to a gene. This CDR3 reads CASSHRTGGWGNEQFF. The CDR3 coding sequence is TGTGCCAGCAGCCATAGGACAGGGGGCTGGGGCAATGAGCAGTTCTTC.

This clone was found once. This chain joins TRBV28 and TRBJ1-4; 10 bases align to TRBD1. Germline lookup yields CDR1 MDHEN and CDR2 SYDVKM. CDR3 size: 17 residues. J was trimmed by 2 bases and V by 4 bases; bases with no gene match: 7. CDR3 region: CASSSGTGVWTNEKLFF. The DNA for the CDR3 is TGTGCCAGCAGTTCCGGGACAGGGGTCTGGACTAATGAAAAACTGTTTTTT.

This chain joins TRBV11-2 and TRBJ2-1; 13 bases are shared with TRBD2. This CDR3 comprises 16 residues. CDR1 and CDR2 from the germline V gene are SGHAT and FQNNGV. Losses at the gene ends were 3 bases for V and 9 bases for J; bases not matched to a gene: 8. CDR3: CASSFLTGTSGTEQFF. CDR3 coding DNA: TGTGCCAGCAGCTTCCTTACTGGGACTAGCGGGACTGAGCAGTTCTTC.

V gene TRBV10-3 combines with J gene TRBJ2-7; D remains ambiguous. The CDR3 is made up of 12 amino acids. The V end was cut by 5 bases, the J end by 3 bases, with 8 bases between. Germline CDR1 ENHRY, CDR2 SYGVKD. This CDR3 reads CAISSGNYEQYF. As DNA, the CDR3 is TGTGCCATCAGTTCAGGAAACTACGAGCAGTACTTC.

The rearrangement links TRBV2 to TRBJ2-2; possible D gene TRBD2, 6 bases. The ends were cut back, 5 bases at V and 6 bases at J, with 13 bases in the middle. The CDR3 runs to 14 residues. The germline V gene has CDR1 SNHLY and CDR2 FYNNEI. CDR3 in DNA: TGTGCCAGCAGTTCGGGACTTGGGGCCGGGGAGCTGTTTTTT. This sequence encodes CASSSGLGAGELFF.

The chain uses TRBV9 and TRBJ2-3; 8 nucleotides agree with TRBD2. This CDR3 has 15 residues. Germline-derived CDR1 and CDR2 are SGDLS and YYNGEE. V gave up 4 bases and J gave up 5 bases; unmatched junction bases: 9. The CDR3 bases are TGTGCCAGCAGCCCTAAGCGGGGGCAGAAAGATACGCAGTATTTT. Residues: CASSPKRGQKDTQYF.

The rearrangement joins TRBV7-9 to TRBJ2-5; D call uncertain. The CDR3 sequence is 13 residues long. The V and J ends lost 3 bases and 0 bases respectively, with 5 bases between them. From germline, CDR1 is SEHNR and CDR2 FQNEAQ (reference sequence). CDR3 DNA: TGTGCCAGCAGCTTGACTGACCAAGAGACCCAGTACTTC. This gives the protein CASSLTDQETQYF.

This clone was seen once. V is TRBV10-3 and J is TRBJ1-5; no reliable D call. CDR1 and CDR2 (germline): ENHRY, SYGVKD. This CDR3 is 14 amino acids long. The V end was cut by 3 bases, the J end by 6 bases, with 12 bases between. The CDR3 reads CAISDPTSSQPQHF. The CDR3 DNA is TGTGCCATCAGTGACCCGACTTCGAGTCAGCCCCAGCATTTT.

The CDR3 DNA reads as TGTGCCAGCAGACCTGACAGGGAGAGGTACGCACCCCTCCACTTT. Translating gives CASRPDRERYAPLHF. The chain uses TRBV2 and TRBJ1-6; 7 bases are a match to TRBD1. The CDR3 runs 15 residues. Germline CDR1 SNHLY, CDR2 FYNNEI. V was clipped by 6 bases and J by 11 bases; unmatched bases: 13.

The rearrangement joins TRBV7-3 to TRBJ2-3; 7 bases agree with TRBD1. Germline trimming cut 4 bases from V and 4 bases from J; bases unmatched to any gene: 8. Germline assignment: CDR1 SGHTA and CDR2 FQGTGA. The CDR3 runs to 15 residues. CDR3 sequence reads: CASSSGQAGADTQYF. In nucleotides, the CDR3 is TGTGCCAGCAGCTCCGGACAGGCCGGGGCAGATACGCAGTATTTT.

The rearrangement links TRBV5-1 to TRBJ2-1, with 8 bases lining up with TRBD1. This CDR3 spans 15 amino acids. Germline V lookup: CDR1 SGHRS, CDR2 YFSETQ. Trimming removed 4 bases from V and 2 bases from J; junction bases left unmatched: 5. This chain's CDR3 is CASSETGAAYNEQFF. CDR3 nucleotides: TGCGCCAGCAGCGAGACAGGGGCCGCCTACAATGAGCAGTTCTTC.

This chain uses TRBV7-2 with TRBJ1-6; D gene uncertain. The CDR3 totals 17 residues. Germline V gene data show CDR1 as SGHTA and CDR2 as FQGNSA. The V and J ends lost 2 bases and 0 bases respectively, with 11 bases between them. CDR3 in amino acids: CASSLLPVSSYNSPLHF. CDR3 coding DNA: TGTGCCAGCAGCTTATTGCCCGTGAGCTCCTATAATTCACCCCTCCACTTT.

The chain carries TRBV9 and TRBJ1-1, with D unresolved. The CDR3 contains 15 residues. Germline assignment: CDR1 SGDLS and CDR2 YYNGEE. V was shortened by 0 bases and J by 1 base, with 10 bases between the two germline ends. CDR3: CASSVVVGGNTEAFF. The CDR3 DNA follows: TGTGCCAGCAGCGTAGTAGTTGGAGGGAACACTGAAGCTTTCTTT. Drawing the rest from reference TRBV9 and TRBJ1-1, the complete variable domain is DSGVTQTPKHLITATGQRVTLRCSPRSGDLSVYWYQQSLDQGLQFLIQYYNGEERAKGNILERFSAQQFPDLHSELNLSSLELGDSALYFCASSVVVGGNTEAFFGQGTRLTVV.

The chain is built from TRBV5-4 and TRBJ2-7; D is possibly TRBD1 (6 bases). The CDR3 consists of 14 residues. V was shortened by 3 bases and J by 0 bases, with 10 bases between the two germline ends. Germline-derived CDR1 and CDR2 are SGHNT and YYREEE (reference sequence). For the CDR3, the DNA is TGTGCCAGCAGCTCGTACAGGGACTCCTACGAGCAGTACTTC. Translation: CASSSYRDSYEQYF.

This clone occurred a few times. This rearrangement joins TRBV6-6 to TRBJ1-1; 9 nucleotides line up with TRBD1. The CDR3 totals 14 residues. V lost 5 bases and J lost 11; bases outside the gene matches: 12. Germline V gene sequence: CDR1 MNHNY, CDR2 SVGAGI (reference sequence). The CDR3 reads CASSPLGTGLSAFF. For the CDR3, the DNA is TGTGCCAGCAGTCCGCTGGGGACAGGGTTAAGCGCTTTCTTT.

In its sample, this clone was seen once. V is TRBV5-4 and J is TRBJ1-1; tentatively, D is TRBD1 (6 bases). The germline CDR1 and CDR2 sequences are SGHNT and YYREEE (reference sequence). V was shortened by 4 bases and J by 11 bases, with 18 bases between the two germline ends. This CDR3 contains 13 residues. DNA for the CDR3: TGTGCCAGCAGCCGCGGACAGCTCCAAGGGGCTTTCTTT. It codes for CASSRGQLQGAFF.

Of note for this clone: The junction departs from germline at one end; a sequencing error may be responsible. The sample has other DNA sequences that encode this CDR3 too. This sequence joins TRBV14 and TRBJ1-4; weak D call: TRBD1 (6 bases). The CDR3 covers 16 residues. CDR1 SGHDN and CDR2 FVKESK come from the germline V gene. CDR3 sequence: CASSQIGQSTNEKLFF. The CDR3 DNA sequence: TGCGCCAGCAGCCAGATCGGACAGTCAACTAATGAAAAACTGTTTTTT.

The rearrangement uses TRBV6-4 and TRBJ2-1; 10 bases match TRBD2. With 2 bases clipped from V and 2 bases from J, the junction kept 0 bases outside the gene matches. This CDR3 comprises 15 residues. Germline V lookup: CDR1 MRHNA, CDR2 SNTAGT. CDR3 nucleotides: TGTGCCAGCAGTGACCTAGCGGGAGCCTACAATGAGCAGTTCTTC. Its protein product is CASSDLAGAYNEQFF.

The rearrangement joins TRBV4-2 to TRBJ2-3; 9 nucleotides agree with TRBD2. CDR1 and CDR2 (germline): LGHNA, YNFKEQ. Trimming at V came to 0 bases and at J to 5 bases, leaving 3 bases not matched to a gene. The CDR3 covers 15 residues. The CDR3 DNA follows: TGTGCCAGCAGCCAAGATAGAGCGGGGGGAGATACGCAGTATTTT. This sequence encodes CASSQDRAGGDTQYF.

The V gene is TRBV5-8, the J gene TRBJ1-5; 9 positions agree with TRBD1. The CDR3 is made up of 16 amino acids. From germline, CDR1 is SGHTS and CDR2 YDEGEE. Trimming at V came to 5 bases and at J to 4 bases, leaving 10 bases not matched to a gene. The CDR3 DNA sequence: TGTGCCAGCAGATTGCGTTCGACAGGGGGGAATCAGCCCCAGCATTTT. Its protein is CASRLRSTGGNQPQHF.

This clone was recorded a few times. This sequence joins TRBV27 and TRBJ2-3; D is unclear. Germline CDR1 is MNHEY and CDR2 is SMNVEV (reference sequence). This CDR3 contains 14 residues. V was trimmed by 2 bases and J by 4 bases, leaving 10 bases between them. CDR3 in DNA: TGTGCCAGCAGTTTAGGGCATGGCGCAGATACGCAGTATTTT. Translating gives CASSLGHGADTQYF.

V and J are TRBV6-1 and TRBJ1-1; tentatively, D is TRBD1 (6 bases). The CDR3 has 16 amino acids. The germline V gene encodes CDR1 MNHNS and CDR2 SASEGT. Between the trimmed V and J ends, which lost 3 bases and 6 bases, there was a span of 20 bases. CDR3 residues: CASSDLRGQTYAEAFF. In nucleotides, the CDR3 is TGTGCCAGCAGTGACCTTCGAGGACAGACGTACGCTGAAGCTTTCTTT.

The chain links TRBV5-1 to TRBJ1-4; 8 bases line up with TRBD1. Germline loops: CDR1 SGHRS, CDR2 YFSETQ. This CDR3 is 16 amino acids long. V shed 1 base, J shed 3 bases, and the junction held 5 bases outside the gene matches. This CDR3 reads CASSLPGTGANEKLFF. The CDR3 nucleotides read TGCGCCAGCAGCTTGCCGGGGACAGGAGCTAATGAAAAACTGTTTTTT. The full variable domain, in which reference TRBV5-1 and TRBJ1-4 provide the parts outside the CDR3, is KAGVTQTPRYLIKTRGQQVTLSCSPISGHRSVSWYQQTPGQGLQFLFEYFSETQRNKGNFPGRFSGRQFSNSRSEMNVSTLELGDSALYLCASSLPGTGANEKLFFGSGTQLSVL.

This clone occurred once. The chain couples TRBV7-9 to TRBJ2-7; a weak D match, TRBD1 (5 bases). CDR1 and CDR2 from the germline V gene are SEHNR and FQNEAQ (reference sequence). Trimming removed 3 bases at V and 7 bases at J, with 7 bases between. The CDR3 totals 11 residues. CDR3 in amino acids: CASSLRTEQYF. Written as DNA, the CDR3 is TGTGCCAGCAGCTTGCGGACAGAGCAGTACTTC.